The next 31 T cell receptor beta chains were all read from a single sample in a study of T cells after yellow fever vaccination. TCRdb passed the 5' RACE reads through MiXCR, listing each CDR3 protein once. The sample includes about 160,000 distinct CDR3 sequences, around 7.3% of them seen just once. Here the sequenced sample was CD4+ T cells sorted from PBMCs, taken around 5 days after the first yellow fever vaccination. The receptor set was obtained from a man aged 18 to 35 who received the YFV17D yellow fever vaccine.

Many counts were recorded for this clonotype. Relative to the germline gene, one junction end is altered; a read error may explain this. V is TRBV20-1 and J is TRBJ2-1, with 9 bases matching TRBD1. Germline CDR1 is DFQATT and CDR2 is SNEGSKA (reference sequence). This CDR3 region has 11 residues. The chain's CDR3 is CSAASGTGHSF. The CDR3 nucleotides read TGCAGTGCCGCCTCCGGGACAGGGCATTCCTTC.

This clonotype was found a few times. The V and J genes are TRBV6-5 and TRBJ1-1; TRBD1 might be the D (5 bases). Trimming pared 2 bases from V and 3 bases from J, leaving 13 bases between. Germline V lookup: CDR1 MNHEY, CDR2 SVGAGI. The CDR3 length is 15 residues. The CDR3 DNA is TGTGCCAGCAGTTACGGCCGGGGCATCGACACTGAAGCTTTCTTT. Amino acids: CASSYGRGIDTEAFF.

This clonotype showed up just a few times. The rearrangement uses TRBV9 and TRBJ1-6; D is unclear. Germline V gene sequence: CDR1 SGDLS, CDR2 YYNGEE. The V end was cut by 1 base, the J end by 3 bases, with 8 bases between. The CDR3 runs to 15 residues. CDR3 nucleotide sequence: TGTGCCAGCAGCGTATCCGGCTACTATAATTCACCCCTCCACTTT. Encoded protein: CASSVSGYYNSPLHF.

This clonotype has a count of ten or more. This chain connects TRBV5-1 to TRBJ2-5, with 9 nucleotides matching TRBD1. Germline CDR1 reads SGHRS; CDR2 reads YFSETQ. V shed 1 base and J 4 bases; nucleotides not matched to a gene: 14. CDR3 length: 18 residues. The DNA for the CDR3 is TGCGCCAGCAGCTTGCTGGGACCCGAGACAGGGGGGTCAGAGACCCAGTACTTC. Translation: CASSLLGPETGGSETQYF.

This clonotype has ten or more counts. The V gene is TRBV5-1, the J gene TRBJ2-3, with D perhaps matching TRBD1 (6 bases). The germline V and J ends were trimmed by 4 bases and 3 bases, with 15 bases remaining between them. CDR3 length equals 15 residues. Germline CDR1 SGHRS, CDR2 YFSETQ. The CDR3 DNA sequence: TGCGCCAGCAGCGATCGACAGGCCCTAACAGATACGCAGTATTTT. This codes for CASSDRQALTDTQYF.

This clonotype appeared many times. V is TRBV7-2 and J is TRBJ1-1, with D tentatively TRBD1 (6 bases). The germline V gene has CDR1 SGHTA and CDR2 FQGNSA. This CDR3 is built from 13 residues. V gave up 1 base and J gave up 7 bases, with 10 bases separating them. DNA of the CDR3: TGTGCCAGCAGCTTAGGTACAGGGTATGAAGCTTTCTTT. This sequence encodes CASSLGTGYEAFF. Combining the CDR3 with reference TRBV7-2 and TRBJ1-1 gives the whole variable domain GAGVSQSPSNKVTEKGKDVELRCDPISGHTALYWYRQSLGQGLEFLIYFQGNSAPDKSGLPSDRFSAERTGGSVSTLTIQRTQQEDSAVYLCASSLGTGYEAFFGQGTRLTVV.

V gene TRBV12-3 or TRBV12-4 combines with J gene TRBJ1-2; 7 nucleotides line up with TRBD1. The V gene end was trimmed by 5 bases and the J gene end by 8 bases; junction bases not matched to a gene: 11. The CDR3 consists of 14 residues. CDR3 in DNA: TGTGCCAGCAGTACCTACGGGACAGAGTTGGGCTACACCTTC. Amino acids: CASSTYGTELGYTF.

This clonotype came up many times. CDR3 protein: CASRTPATDTQYF. The CDR3 DNA reads as TGTGCCAGCAGGACTCCCGCTACAGATACGCAGTATTTT. The gene calls are TRBV28 and TRBJ2-3; D ambiguous. The CDR3 is 13 residues long. Germline V gene sequence: CDR1 MDHEN, CDR2 SYDVKM. V was pared by 6 bases and J by 3 bases, with 10 bases between.

This clonotype occurred a few times. The rearrangement joins TRBV6-2 or TRBV6-3 to TRBJ1-5; D ambiguous. The CDR3 is 13 amino acids. V lost 4 bases and J 5 bases, leaving 9 bases between the germline ends. Germline lookup yields CDR1 MNHEY and CDR2 SVGEGT. The CDR3 sequence is CASSFEGHQPQHF. As DNA, the CDR3 is TGTGCCAGCAGTTTTGAGGGCCATCAGCCCCAGCATTTT.

This clonotype was observed at least ten times. This sequence joins TRBV11-2 and TRBJ1-1; 8 bases map to TRBD1. The length of the CDR3 is 14 residues. Per the germline V gene, CDR1 is SGHAT and CDR2 is FQNNGV. The V and J ends lost 0 bases and 9 bases, in that order; junction bases with no gene match: 6. CDR3 coding DNA: TGTGCCAGCAGCTTAGATCCGACAGGGGTTCAAGCTTTCTTT. It yields the protein CASSLDPTGVQAFF. The whole variable domain, remainder taken from reference TRBV11-2 and TRBJ1-1, is EAGVAQSPRYKIIEKRQSVAFWCNPISGHATLYWYQQILGQGPKLLIQFQNNGVVDDSQLPKDRFSAERLKGVDSTLKIQPAKLEDSAVYLCASSLDPTGVQAFFGQGTRLTVV.

At least ten counts were recorded for this clonotype. J is TRBJ2-1 and V is TRBV12-3 or TRBV12-4, with 9 bases lining up with TRBD2. CDR3 length equals 14 residues. V gave up 5 bases and J gave up 7 bases; unmatched junction bases: 6. The CDR3 DNA sequence: TGTGCCAGCAGTGCGGGACTAGCTATAAATGAGCAGTTCTTC. This codes for CASSAGLAINEQFF.

This clonotype occurred many times. The CDR3: CASSQADRGYEQYF. The DNA of the CDR3 is TGCGCCAGCAGCCAAGCGGACAGGGGCTACGAGCAGTACTTC. The V call is TRBV4-3, the J call TRBJ2-7; 9 bases agree with TRBD1. The length of the CDR3 is 14 residues. Losses at the gene ends were 1 base for V and 3 bases for J; bases not matched to a gene: 1. CDR1 and CDR2 (germline): LGHNA, YSLEER.

The chain uses TRBV18 and TRBJ1-1, with a tentative D call TRBD1 (5 bases). V lost 4 bases to trimming and J lost 1 base, with 16 bases between them. The CDR3 covers 16 residues. Germline-derived CDR1 and CDR2 are KGHSH and LQKENI. Here the CDR3 DNA reads TGTGCCAGCTCACACCCTGGGGGAGCTCGGAACACTGAAGCTTTCTTT. Protein product: CASSHPGGARNTEAFF.

This clonotype was detected ten times or more. The CDR3 coding sequence is TGTGCCAGCAGCTTCCAGGGGGCTGGAAACACCATATATTTT. Protein: CASSFQGAGNTIYF. This rearrangement joins TRBV7-8 to TRBJ1-3, with 7 positions matching TRBD1. Germline CDR1 SGHVS, CDR2 FQNEAQ. The V segment lost 3 bases and the J segment 2 bases; nucleotides outside the gene matches: 1. The CDR3 extends over 14 amino acids.

This clonotype occurred a few times. This chain links TRBV14 with TRBJ2-3, with no clear D. This CDR3 contains 15 residues. CDR1 is SGHDN, CDR2 FVKESK, per germline. Trimming took 4 bases from V and 2 from J, leaving 13 bases between them. CDR3 sequence: CASSRMLLTTDTQYF. In nucleotides, the CDR3 is TGTGCCAGCAGCCGGATGCTACTTACCACAGATACGCAGTATTTT.

This clonotype has a count of ten or more. The CDR3 loop is CASSPRKGSGEDTEAFF. CDR3 sequence (DNA): TGTGCCAGCAGCCCCAGAAAAGGGAGTGGAGAGGACACTGAAGCTTTCTTT. The rearrangement joins TRBV7-9 to TRBJ1-1; the D is unclear. The CDR3 loop spans 17 amino acids. V lost 5 bases and J 3 bases, leaving 22 bases between the germline ends. The germline V gene encodes CDR1 SEHNR and CDR2 FQNEAQ (reference sequence).

This clonotype was found many times. The genes are TRBV2 and TRBJ1-4; 7 bases map to TRBD1. CDR1 is SNHLY and CDR2 is FYNNEI in the germline V gene. CDR3 length equals 14 residues. Unmatched junction bases numbered 3, after V lost 3 bases and J lost 5 bases. The CDR3 spells CASSEGRGNEKLFF. Written as DNA, the CDR3 is TGTGCCAGCAGTGAGGGCAGGGGGAATGAAAAACTGTTTTTT.

This clonotype has just a few counts. This chain connects TRBV4-1 to TRBJ1-5, with 7 bases aligning to TRBD1. The CDR3 extends over 14 amino acids. The germline V gene encodes CDR1 MGHRA and CDR2 YSYEKL. V was pared by 4 bases and J by 2 bases, with 2 bases of the junction left unmatched. DNA of the CDR3: TGCGCCAGCAGCCCACAGGGGCGCAATCAGCCCCAGCATTTT. The encoded protein is CASSPQGRNQPQHF.

This clonotype was seen ten or more times. The V call is TRBV27, the J call TRBJ2-7; no reliable D call. Trimming cost V 5 bases and J 3 bases, with 14 bases left between them. CDR1 and CDR2 from the germline V gene are MNHEY and SMNVEV (reference sequence). The CDR3 has 14 amino acids. CDR3 DNA: TGTGCCAGCAGTACGGCCGAATGGGGCTACGAGCAGTACTTC. This translates into CASSTAEWGYEQYF.

This clonotype was seen at least ten times. The rearrangement uses TRBV2 and TRBJ1-5; no clear D. Germline-derived CDR1 and CDR2 are SNHLY and FYNNEI. Deletions cut 3 bases from V and 0 bases from J, with 12 bases between. The CDR3 runs 16 residues. The CDR3 reads CASSELYVGSNQPQHF. The CDR3 DNA sequence: TGTGCCAGCAGTGAGTTATACGTAGGTAGCAATCAGCCCCAGCATTTT.

This clonotype occurred a few times. The V call is TRBV7-3, the J call TRBJ2-4; D is perhaps TRBD2 (5 bases). The CDR3 consists of 13 residues. Trimming left V 1 base short and J 8 bases short, with 9 bases between. Germline V gene lookup returns CDR1 SGHTA and CDR2 FQGTGA. The CDR3 coding sequence is TGTGCCAGCAGCTTAAGGCCCGGGGACATTCAGTACTTC. This gives the protein CASSLRPGDIQYF.

This chain connects TRBV11-2 to TRBJ2-2; 7 bases line up with TRBD1. There are 14 residues in the CDR3. Germline loops: CDR1 SGHAT, CDR2 FQNNGV. Trimming at V came to 3 bases and at J to 8 bases, leaving 6 bases not matched to a gene. In nucleotides, the CDR3 is TGTGCCAGCAGCTTTCTTCGACAGGGAGGGGAGCTGTTTTTT. It encodes CASSFLRQGGELFF. Complete variable domain (other parts from reference TRBV11-2 and TRBJ2-2): EAGVAQSPRYKIIEKRQSVAFWCNPISGHATLYWYQQILGQGPKLLIQFQNNGVVDDSQLPKDRFSAERLKGVDSTLKIQPAKLEDSAVYLCASSFLRQGGELFFGEGSRLTVL.

In its sample, this clonotype was seen many times. This chain connects TRBV4-3 to TRBJ1-3, with TRBD1 as a possible D gene (6 bases). V was pared by 2 bases and J by 2 bases, with 13 bases between. The CDR3 runs to 16 residues. Germline CDR1 is LGHNA and CDR2 is YSLEER. As DNA, the CDR3 is TGCGCCAGCAGCCAAAATACACAGGGTCCTGGAAACACCATATATTTT. This sequence encodes CASSQNTQGPGNTIYF.

This clonotype occurred many times. The chain joins TRBV10-3 to TRBJ2-1; 7 positions match TRBD2. V was clipped by 0 bases and J by 7 bases; unmatched bases: 6. The length of the CDR3 is 15 residues. Germline V gene data show CDR1 as ENHRY and CDR2 as SYGVKD. The DNA of the CDR3 is TGTGCCATCAGTGAGTCATCAGCGGGGAGGAATGAGCAGTTCTTC. This gives the protein CAISESSAGRNEQFF.

This clonotype was recorded at least ten times. V gene TRBV6-1 combines with J gene TRBJ1-1; TRBD1 is a possible D gene (5 bases). This CDR3 is built from 13 residues. Deletions cut 1 base from V and 10 bases from J, with 13 bases between. CDR1 is MNHNS, CDR2 SASEGT, per germline. In DNA form, the CDR3 reads TGTGCCAGCAGTGAAGTGGAGGGGTCAGGAGCTTTCTTT. It specifies CASSEVEGSGAFF.

This clonotype was seen many times. The chain employs TRBV7-2 and TRBJ2-5; D remains ambiguous. CDR3 length: 11 amino acids. V was cut by 6 bases and J by 5 bases, with 7 bases left in between. Germline values: CDR1 SGHTA, CDR2 FQGNSA. In DNA, the CDR3 is TGTGCCAGCAGGATTGGGGAGACCCAGTACTTC. It translates to CASRIGETQYF. Supplemented by reference TRBV7-2 and TRBJ2-5, the full variable domain reads GAGVSQSPSNKVTEKGKDVELRCDPISGHTALYWYRQSLGQGLEFLIYFQGNSAPDKSGLPSDRFSAERTGGSVSTLTIQRTQQEDSAVYLCASRIGETQYFGPGTRLLVL.

This clonotype was detected ten times or more. The CDR3 sequence: CASSLGGPGNTIYF. The CDR3 DNA follows: TGTGCCAGCAGTTTAGGAGGCCCTGGAAACACCATATATTTT. This chain links TRBV6-5 with TRBJ1-3; D ambiguous. The CDR3 totals 14 residues. V was pared by 4 bases and J by 2 bases, with 9 bases between. Germline CDR1 MNHEY, CDR2 SVGAGI.

Many counts were recorded for this clonotype. This sequence joins TRBV5-1 and TRBJ2-3; 14 bases align to TRBD2. With 4 bases clipped from V and 1 base from J, the junction kept 5 bases outside the gene matches. Germline CDR1 and CDR2: SGHRS and YFSETQ. The CDR3 has 17 residues. The CDR3 region has the DNA TGCGCCAGCAGCATTGGACTAGCGGGGGGAGGCACAGATACGCAGTATTTT. Translation: CASSIGLAGGGTDTQYF.

This clonotype was detected many times. The chain is built from TRBV4-2 and TRBJ2-1; 7 bases align to TRBD2. The CDR3 sequence is 16 residues long. The germline gives CDR1 LGHNA, CDR2 YNFKEQ. With 0 bases clipped from V and 3 bases from J, the junction kept 5 bases outside the gene matches. CDR3 bases: TGTGCCAGCAGCCAAGATCGAGCGGGGCTCTACAATGAGCAGTTCTTC. Translated: CASSQDRAGLYNEQFF.

The sample holds a few counts of this clonotype. The chain has TRBV27 and TRBJ1-6; 8 bases fit TRBD1. CDR3 length: 15 residues. Germline V gene lookup returns CDR1 MNHEY and CDR2 SMNVEV (reference sequence). J was trimmed by 9 bases and V by 7 bases; bases with no gene match: 11. Written as DNA, the CDR3 is TGTGCCAGCACCACTTTGGGGACAGGCATTTCACCCCTCCACTTT. Its protein product is CASTTLGTGISPLHF.

This clonotype has a handful of counts. V gene TRBV20-1 combines with J gene TRBJ2-7; D gene uncertain. Germline V gene lookup returns CDR1 DFQATT and CDR2 SNEGSKA (reference sequence). This CDR3 is built from 11 residues. V was pared by 5 bases and J by 8 bases, with 13 bases between. This CDR3 reads CSAPDASKQYF. The DNA for the CDR3 is TGCAGTGCTCCGGATGCCTCCAAGCAGTACTTC.